The present entry profiles one T cell receptor beta chain with its context. The study ran its PCR with 60 Vbeta and 13 Jbeta primers. Clones were read by immunoSEQ multiplex PCR, and TCRdb kept only the in-frame ones, dropping some. The sample holds around 190,000 clones; about 80% are singletons and the top ten take approximately 2%. The CDR3 contains 19 residues. Looked up from germline, CDR1 is SGHDT and CDR2 is YYEEEE. The V and J ends lost 4 bases and 5 bases respectively, with 30 bases between them. This sample was taken from a study of cytomegalovirus exposure and HLA in healthy donors. Study as a whole: HLA-typed donors were the source of around 80 million unique TCRs, which an early data release held.

Sequencing was done on a sample of PBMCs. The chain carries TRBV5-6 and TRBJ1-2; D ambiguous. The sequence was collected from a young man in good health and CMV-seronegative. The CDR3 DNA reads as TGTGCCAGCAGCCCCCCCCAGCACATCACGGCAGGCAGAGTGTATGGCTACACCTTC. Protein product: CASSPPQHITAGRVYGYTF.